What follows are 5 T cell receptor beta chains derived from one specimen sequenced in a study of T-cell reconstitution after alpha-beta-depleted transplantation in children. Preparation of the TCRbeta library used unique molecular identifiers. TCRdb reprocessed the PCR reads with MiXCR, giving one entry per CDR3 protein. The table has 400,000 to 550,000 distinct CDR3 sequences, more than 9% seen once. The source was PBMCs, collected before TCRalphabeta/CD19-depleted stem cell transplant. The source is a child aged 2 to 9 with inherited bone marrow failure, due to receive a stem cell transplant.

This clonotype was seen only a few times. This sequence joins TRBV28 and TRBJ2-1; 7 bases line up with TRBD2. This CDR3 comprises 14 residues. The germline V gene has CDR1 MDHEN and CDR2 SYDVKM. Unmatched junction bases numbered 9, after V lost 7 bases and J lost 6 bases. The CDR3 protein is CASIPAGAPNEQFF. The CDR3 bases are TGTGCCAGCATCCCCGCGGGAGCCCCCAATGAGCAGTTCTTC.

This clonotype appeared many times. The CDR3 DNA reads as TGCAGTGCTGGGACAGGGTCTAAACGTAGCTCCTACGAGCAGTACTTC. Translation: CSAGTGSKRSSYEQYF. This rearrangement joins TRBV20-1 to TRBJ2-7, with 9 bases identical to TRBD1. V gave up 5 bases and J gave up 0 bases; unmatched junction bases: 11. The V gene's germline CDR1 is DFQATT and CDR2 SNEGSKA (reference sequence). The CDR3 runs 16 residues.

This clonotype has ten or more counts. The chain links TRBV4-2 to TRBJ2-7; D tentatively reads TRBD1 or TRBD2 (7 bases each). Trimming pared 5 bases from V and 0 bases from J, leaving 11 bases between. Looked up from germline, CDR1 is LGHNA and CDR2 is YNFKEQ. The CDR3 runs to 14 residues. CDR3 coding DNA: TGTGCCAGCAGCGGGAGGGACAGCTCCTACGAGCAGTACTTC. Amino acids: CASSGRDSSYEQYF.

This clonotype has ten or more counts. The V gene is TRBV20-1, the J gene TRBJ2-1; possible D gene TRBD2, 5 bases. V lost 5 bases, J lost 10 bases, and 18 bases lay in between. Germline CDR1 is DFQATT and CDR2 is SNEGSKA (reference sequence). The CDR3 runs to 13 residues. The CDR3 here is CSAEGLGLGEQFF. In DNA form, the CDR3 reads TGCAGTGCTGAGGGTCTAGGACTGGGCGAGCAGTTCTTC.

The chain has TRBV23-1 and TRBJ2-2, with TRBD2 identical over 15 bases. TRBV23-1 belongs to the ORF category, with a function that is uncertain. V lost 0 bases, J lost 3 bases, and 8 bases stayed unmatched. The CDR3 covers 20 residues. The CDR3 DNA reads as TGCGCCAGCAGTCAATCCCGGACTAGCGGGAGGGCCGTACACACCGGGGAGCTGTTTTTT. Translating gives CASSQSRTSGRAVHTGELFF.